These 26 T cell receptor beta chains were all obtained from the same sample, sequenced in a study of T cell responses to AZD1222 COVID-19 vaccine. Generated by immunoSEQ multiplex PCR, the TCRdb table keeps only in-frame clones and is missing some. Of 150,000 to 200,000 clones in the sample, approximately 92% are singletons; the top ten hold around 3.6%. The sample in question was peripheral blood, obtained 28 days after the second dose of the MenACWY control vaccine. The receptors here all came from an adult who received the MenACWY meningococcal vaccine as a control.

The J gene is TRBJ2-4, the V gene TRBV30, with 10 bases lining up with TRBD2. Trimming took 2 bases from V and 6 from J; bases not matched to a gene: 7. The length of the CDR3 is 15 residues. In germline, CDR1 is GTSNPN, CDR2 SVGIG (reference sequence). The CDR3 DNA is TGTGCCTGGAGTATAAGCGGGAGGGCCTCAAACATTCAGTACTTC. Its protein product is CAWSISGRASNIQYF.

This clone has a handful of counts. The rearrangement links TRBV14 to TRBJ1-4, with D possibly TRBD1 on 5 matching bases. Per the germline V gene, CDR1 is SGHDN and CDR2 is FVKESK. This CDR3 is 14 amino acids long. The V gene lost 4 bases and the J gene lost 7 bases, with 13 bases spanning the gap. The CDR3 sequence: CASSPRRGGEKLFF. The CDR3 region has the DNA TGTGCCAGCAGCCCCAGGAGGGGTGGTGAAAAACTGTTTTTT.

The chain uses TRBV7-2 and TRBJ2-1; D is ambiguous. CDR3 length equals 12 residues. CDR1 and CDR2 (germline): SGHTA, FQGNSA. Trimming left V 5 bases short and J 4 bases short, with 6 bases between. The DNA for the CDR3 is TGTGCCAGCAGCCCGATTTACAATGAGCAGTTCTTC. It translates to CASSPIYNEQFF.

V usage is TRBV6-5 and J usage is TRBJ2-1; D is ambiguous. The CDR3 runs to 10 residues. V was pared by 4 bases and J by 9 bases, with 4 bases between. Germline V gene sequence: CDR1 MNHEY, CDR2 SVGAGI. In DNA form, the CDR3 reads TGTGCCAGCAGTTCTAGTGAGCAGTTCTTC. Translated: CASSSSEQFF.

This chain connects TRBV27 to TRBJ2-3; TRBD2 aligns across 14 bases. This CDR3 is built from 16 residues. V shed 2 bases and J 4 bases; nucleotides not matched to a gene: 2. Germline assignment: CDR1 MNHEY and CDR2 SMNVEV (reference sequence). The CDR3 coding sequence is TGTGCCAGCAGTTTACGGACTAGCGGGAGGTCAGATACGCAGTATTTT. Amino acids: CASSLRTSGRSDTQYF.

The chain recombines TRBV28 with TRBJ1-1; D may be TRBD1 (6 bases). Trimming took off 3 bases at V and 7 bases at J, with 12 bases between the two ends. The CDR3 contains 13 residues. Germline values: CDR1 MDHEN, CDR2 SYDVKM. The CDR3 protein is CASSFLKGGEAFF. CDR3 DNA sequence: TGTGCCAGCAGTTTCCTCAAAGGGGGTGAAGCTTTCTTT.

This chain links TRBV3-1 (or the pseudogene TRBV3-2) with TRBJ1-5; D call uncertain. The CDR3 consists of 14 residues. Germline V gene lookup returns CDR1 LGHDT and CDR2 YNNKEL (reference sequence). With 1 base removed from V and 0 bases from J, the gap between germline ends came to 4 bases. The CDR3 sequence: CASSQGASNQPQHF. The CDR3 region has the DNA TGTGCCAGCAGCCAAGGGGCTAGCAATCAGCCCCAGCATTTT.

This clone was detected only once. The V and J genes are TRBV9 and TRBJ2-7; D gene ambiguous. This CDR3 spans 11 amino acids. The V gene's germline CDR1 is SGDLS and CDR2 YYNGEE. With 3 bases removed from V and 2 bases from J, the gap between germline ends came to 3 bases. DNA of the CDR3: TGTGCCAGCAGCGCAACCTACGAGCAGTACTTC. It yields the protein CASSATYEQYF.

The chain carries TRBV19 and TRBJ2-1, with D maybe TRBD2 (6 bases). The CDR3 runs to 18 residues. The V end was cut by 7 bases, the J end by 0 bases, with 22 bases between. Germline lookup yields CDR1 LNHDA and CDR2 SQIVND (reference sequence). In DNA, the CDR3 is TGTGCCAGTAAGCCAGCGGGCTTACTTAAAAGCTCCTACAATGAGCAGTTCTTC. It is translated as CASKPAGLLKSSYNEQFF.

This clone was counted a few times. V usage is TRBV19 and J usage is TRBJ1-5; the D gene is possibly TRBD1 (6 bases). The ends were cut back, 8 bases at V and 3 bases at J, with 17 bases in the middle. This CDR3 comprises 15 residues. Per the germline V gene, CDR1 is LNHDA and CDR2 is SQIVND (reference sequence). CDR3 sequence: CASGGSGGPNQPQHF. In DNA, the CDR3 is TGTGCCAGTGGTGGATCGGGGGGGCCCAATCAGCCCCAGCATTTT. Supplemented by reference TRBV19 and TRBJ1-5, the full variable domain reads DGGITQSPKYLFRKEGQNVTLSCEQNLNHDAMYWYRQDPGQGLRLIYYSQIVNDFQKGDIAEGYSVSREKKESFPLTVTSAQKNPTAFYLCASGGSGGPNQPQHFGDGTRLSIL.

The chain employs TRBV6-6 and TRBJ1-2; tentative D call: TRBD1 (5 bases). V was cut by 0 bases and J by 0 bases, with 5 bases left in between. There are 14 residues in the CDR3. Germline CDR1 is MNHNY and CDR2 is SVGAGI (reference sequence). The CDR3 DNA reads TGTGCCAGCAGTTACTCGGGGGCTAACTATGGCTACACCTTC. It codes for CASSYSGANYGYTF.

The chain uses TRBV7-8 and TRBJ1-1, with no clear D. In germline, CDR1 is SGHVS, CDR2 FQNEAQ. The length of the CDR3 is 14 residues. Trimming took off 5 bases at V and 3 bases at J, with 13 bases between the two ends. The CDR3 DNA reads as TGTGCCAGCAGCCGTCGCGGGCCAGACACTGAAGCTTTCTTT. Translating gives CASSRRGPDTEAFF.

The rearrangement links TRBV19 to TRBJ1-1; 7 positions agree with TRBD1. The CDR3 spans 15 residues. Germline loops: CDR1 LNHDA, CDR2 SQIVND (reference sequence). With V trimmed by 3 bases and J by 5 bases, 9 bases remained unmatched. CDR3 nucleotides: TGTGCCAGTAGTATTTTGCCAGGGGGATTTACTGAAGCTTTCTTT. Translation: CASSILPGGFTEAFF.

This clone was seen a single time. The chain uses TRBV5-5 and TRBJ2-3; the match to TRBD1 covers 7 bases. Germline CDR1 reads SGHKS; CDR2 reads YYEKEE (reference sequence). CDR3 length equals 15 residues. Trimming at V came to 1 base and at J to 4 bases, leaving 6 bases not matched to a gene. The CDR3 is CASSLYGQEADTQYF. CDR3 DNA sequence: TGTGCCAGCAGCTTGTACGGACAGGAGGCAGATACGCAGTATTTT.

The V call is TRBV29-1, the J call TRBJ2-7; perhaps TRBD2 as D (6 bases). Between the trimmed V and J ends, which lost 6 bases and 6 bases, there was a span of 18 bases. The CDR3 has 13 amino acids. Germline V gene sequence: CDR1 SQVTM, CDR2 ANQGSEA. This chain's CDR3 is CSVGRELLAEQYF. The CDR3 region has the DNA TGCAGCGTGGGACGGGAGCTCCTCGCCGAGCAGTACTTC.

DNA for the CDR3: TGTGCCAGCAGGGCCGAAAACAGGGGCGCTGAAGCTTTCTTT. It is translated as CASRAENRGAEAFF. The chain has TRBV6-5 and TRBJ1-1; the match to TRBD1 covers 7 bases. CDR1 is MNHEY, CDR2 SVGAGI, per germline. J was trimmed by 6 bases and V by 6 bases; bases with no gene match: 10. The CDR3 has 14 amino acids.

The CDR3, as DNA: TGCGCCAGCAGCTTGGGACGGGCATCCGTTGAAGCTTTCTTT. Protein: CASSLGRASVEAFF. This chain links TRBV5-1 with TRBJ1-1, with D uncertain. The ends were cut back, 0 bases at V and 7 bases at J, with 13 bases in the middle. This CDR3 has 14 amino acids. Germline lookup yields CDR1 SGHRS and CDR2 YFSETQ. Using reference TRBV5-1 and TRBJ1-1 for the parts outside the CDR3, the full variable domain is KAGVTQTPRYLIKTRGQQVTLSCSPISGHRSVSWYQQTPGQGLQFLFEYFSETQRNKGNFPGRFSGRQFSNSRSEMNVSTLELGDSALYLCASSLGRASVEAFFGQGTRLTVV.

The CDR3 nucleotides read TGCGCCAGCAGCTTGGTGCAGTGGAACACCGGGGAGCTGTTTTTT. This translates into CASSLVQWNTGELFF. This chain uses TRBV5-1 with TRBJ2-2; D remains unclear. Looked up from germline, CDR1 is SGHRS and CDR2 is YFSETQ. This CDR3 has 15 amino acids. The V end lost 0 bases, the J end lost 1 base, and 7 bases lay between the germline ends.

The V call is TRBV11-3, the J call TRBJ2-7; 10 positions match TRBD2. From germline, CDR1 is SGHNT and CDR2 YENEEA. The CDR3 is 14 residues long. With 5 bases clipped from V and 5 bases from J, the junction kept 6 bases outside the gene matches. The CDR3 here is CASSALAGVDEQYF. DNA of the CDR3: TGTGCCAGCAGCGCGCTAGCGGGAGTCGACGAGCAGTACTTC.

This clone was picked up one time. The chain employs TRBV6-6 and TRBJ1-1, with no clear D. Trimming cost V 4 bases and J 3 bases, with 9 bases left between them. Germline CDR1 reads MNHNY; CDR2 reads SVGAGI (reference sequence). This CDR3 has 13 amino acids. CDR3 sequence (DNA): TGTGCCAGCAGTTTACCAAGGGACACTGAAGCTTTCTTT. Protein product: CASSLPRDTEAFF.

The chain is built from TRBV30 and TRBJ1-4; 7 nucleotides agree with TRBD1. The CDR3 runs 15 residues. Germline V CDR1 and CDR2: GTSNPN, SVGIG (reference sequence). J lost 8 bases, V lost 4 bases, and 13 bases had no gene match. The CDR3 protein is CAWNSKQGKREKLFF. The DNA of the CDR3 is TGTGCCTGGAACTCGAAACAGGGGAAGAGGGAAAAACTGTTTTTT.

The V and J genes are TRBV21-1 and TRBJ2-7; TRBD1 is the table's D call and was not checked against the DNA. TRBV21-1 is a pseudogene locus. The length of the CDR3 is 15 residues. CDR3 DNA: TGTGCCAGCAGCCGGCAGGGACAGAGGTCCTACGAGCAGTACTTC. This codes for CASSRQGQRSYEQYF.

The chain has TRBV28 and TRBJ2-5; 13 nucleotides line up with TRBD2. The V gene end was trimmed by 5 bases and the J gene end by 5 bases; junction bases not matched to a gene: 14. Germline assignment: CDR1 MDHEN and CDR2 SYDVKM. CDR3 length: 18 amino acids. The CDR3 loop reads CASSSPGLAGRVGETQYF. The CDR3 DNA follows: TGTGCCAGCAGTAGCCCGGGACTAGCGGGAAGGGTGGGGGAGACCCAGTACTTC.

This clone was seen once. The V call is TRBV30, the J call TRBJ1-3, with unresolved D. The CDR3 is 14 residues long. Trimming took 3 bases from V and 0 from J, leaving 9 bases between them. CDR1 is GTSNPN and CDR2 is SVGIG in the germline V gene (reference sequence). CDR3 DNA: TGTGCCTGGAGCCTTCTACCCTCTGGAAACACCATATATTTT. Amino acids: CAWSLLPSGNTIYF.

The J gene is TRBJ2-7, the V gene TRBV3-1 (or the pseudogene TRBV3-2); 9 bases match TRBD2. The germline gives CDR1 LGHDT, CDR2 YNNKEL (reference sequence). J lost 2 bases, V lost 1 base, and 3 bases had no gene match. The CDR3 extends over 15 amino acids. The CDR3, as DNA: TGTGCCAGCAGCCAAGGACTAGCGGTGGCCTACGAGCAGTACTTC. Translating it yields CASSQGLAVAYEQYF.

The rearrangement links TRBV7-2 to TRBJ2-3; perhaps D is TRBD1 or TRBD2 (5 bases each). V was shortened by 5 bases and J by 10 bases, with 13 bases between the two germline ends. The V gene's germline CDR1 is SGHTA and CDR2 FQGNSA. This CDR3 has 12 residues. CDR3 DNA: TGTGCCAGCAGCGAAGGGAGAGGGGCGCAGTATTTT. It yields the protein CASSEGRGAQYF. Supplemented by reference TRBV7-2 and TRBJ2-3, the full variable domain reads GAGVSQSPSNKVTEKGKDVELRCDPISGHTALYWYRQSLGQGLEFLIYFQGNSAPDKSGLPSDRFSAERTGGSVSTLTIQRTQQEDSAVYLCASSEGRGAQYFGPGTRLTVL.